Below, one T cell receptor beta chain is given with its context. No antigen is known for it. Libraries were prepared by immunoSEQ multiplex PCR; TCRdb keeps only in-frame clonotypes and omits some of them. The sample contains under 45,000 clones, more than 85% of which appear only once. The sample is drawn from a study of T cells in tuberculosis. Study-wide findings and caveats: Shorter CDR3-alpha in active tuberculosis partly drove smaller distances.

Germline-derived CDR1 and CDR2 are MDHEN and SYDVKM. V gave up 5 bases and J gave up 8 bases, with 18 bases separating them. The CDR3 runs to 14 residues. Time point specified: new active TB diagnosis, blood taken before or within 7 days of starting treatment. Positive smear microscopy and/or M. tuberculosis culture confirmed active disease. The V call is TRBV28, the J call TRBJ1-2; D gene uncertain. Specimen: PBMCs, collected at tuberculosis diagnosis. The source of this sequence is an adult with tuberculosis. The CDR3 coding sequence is TGTGCCAGCAGTGTCGAGCCACGGGGAGGGGGCTACACCTTC. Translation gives CASSVEPRGGGYTF.